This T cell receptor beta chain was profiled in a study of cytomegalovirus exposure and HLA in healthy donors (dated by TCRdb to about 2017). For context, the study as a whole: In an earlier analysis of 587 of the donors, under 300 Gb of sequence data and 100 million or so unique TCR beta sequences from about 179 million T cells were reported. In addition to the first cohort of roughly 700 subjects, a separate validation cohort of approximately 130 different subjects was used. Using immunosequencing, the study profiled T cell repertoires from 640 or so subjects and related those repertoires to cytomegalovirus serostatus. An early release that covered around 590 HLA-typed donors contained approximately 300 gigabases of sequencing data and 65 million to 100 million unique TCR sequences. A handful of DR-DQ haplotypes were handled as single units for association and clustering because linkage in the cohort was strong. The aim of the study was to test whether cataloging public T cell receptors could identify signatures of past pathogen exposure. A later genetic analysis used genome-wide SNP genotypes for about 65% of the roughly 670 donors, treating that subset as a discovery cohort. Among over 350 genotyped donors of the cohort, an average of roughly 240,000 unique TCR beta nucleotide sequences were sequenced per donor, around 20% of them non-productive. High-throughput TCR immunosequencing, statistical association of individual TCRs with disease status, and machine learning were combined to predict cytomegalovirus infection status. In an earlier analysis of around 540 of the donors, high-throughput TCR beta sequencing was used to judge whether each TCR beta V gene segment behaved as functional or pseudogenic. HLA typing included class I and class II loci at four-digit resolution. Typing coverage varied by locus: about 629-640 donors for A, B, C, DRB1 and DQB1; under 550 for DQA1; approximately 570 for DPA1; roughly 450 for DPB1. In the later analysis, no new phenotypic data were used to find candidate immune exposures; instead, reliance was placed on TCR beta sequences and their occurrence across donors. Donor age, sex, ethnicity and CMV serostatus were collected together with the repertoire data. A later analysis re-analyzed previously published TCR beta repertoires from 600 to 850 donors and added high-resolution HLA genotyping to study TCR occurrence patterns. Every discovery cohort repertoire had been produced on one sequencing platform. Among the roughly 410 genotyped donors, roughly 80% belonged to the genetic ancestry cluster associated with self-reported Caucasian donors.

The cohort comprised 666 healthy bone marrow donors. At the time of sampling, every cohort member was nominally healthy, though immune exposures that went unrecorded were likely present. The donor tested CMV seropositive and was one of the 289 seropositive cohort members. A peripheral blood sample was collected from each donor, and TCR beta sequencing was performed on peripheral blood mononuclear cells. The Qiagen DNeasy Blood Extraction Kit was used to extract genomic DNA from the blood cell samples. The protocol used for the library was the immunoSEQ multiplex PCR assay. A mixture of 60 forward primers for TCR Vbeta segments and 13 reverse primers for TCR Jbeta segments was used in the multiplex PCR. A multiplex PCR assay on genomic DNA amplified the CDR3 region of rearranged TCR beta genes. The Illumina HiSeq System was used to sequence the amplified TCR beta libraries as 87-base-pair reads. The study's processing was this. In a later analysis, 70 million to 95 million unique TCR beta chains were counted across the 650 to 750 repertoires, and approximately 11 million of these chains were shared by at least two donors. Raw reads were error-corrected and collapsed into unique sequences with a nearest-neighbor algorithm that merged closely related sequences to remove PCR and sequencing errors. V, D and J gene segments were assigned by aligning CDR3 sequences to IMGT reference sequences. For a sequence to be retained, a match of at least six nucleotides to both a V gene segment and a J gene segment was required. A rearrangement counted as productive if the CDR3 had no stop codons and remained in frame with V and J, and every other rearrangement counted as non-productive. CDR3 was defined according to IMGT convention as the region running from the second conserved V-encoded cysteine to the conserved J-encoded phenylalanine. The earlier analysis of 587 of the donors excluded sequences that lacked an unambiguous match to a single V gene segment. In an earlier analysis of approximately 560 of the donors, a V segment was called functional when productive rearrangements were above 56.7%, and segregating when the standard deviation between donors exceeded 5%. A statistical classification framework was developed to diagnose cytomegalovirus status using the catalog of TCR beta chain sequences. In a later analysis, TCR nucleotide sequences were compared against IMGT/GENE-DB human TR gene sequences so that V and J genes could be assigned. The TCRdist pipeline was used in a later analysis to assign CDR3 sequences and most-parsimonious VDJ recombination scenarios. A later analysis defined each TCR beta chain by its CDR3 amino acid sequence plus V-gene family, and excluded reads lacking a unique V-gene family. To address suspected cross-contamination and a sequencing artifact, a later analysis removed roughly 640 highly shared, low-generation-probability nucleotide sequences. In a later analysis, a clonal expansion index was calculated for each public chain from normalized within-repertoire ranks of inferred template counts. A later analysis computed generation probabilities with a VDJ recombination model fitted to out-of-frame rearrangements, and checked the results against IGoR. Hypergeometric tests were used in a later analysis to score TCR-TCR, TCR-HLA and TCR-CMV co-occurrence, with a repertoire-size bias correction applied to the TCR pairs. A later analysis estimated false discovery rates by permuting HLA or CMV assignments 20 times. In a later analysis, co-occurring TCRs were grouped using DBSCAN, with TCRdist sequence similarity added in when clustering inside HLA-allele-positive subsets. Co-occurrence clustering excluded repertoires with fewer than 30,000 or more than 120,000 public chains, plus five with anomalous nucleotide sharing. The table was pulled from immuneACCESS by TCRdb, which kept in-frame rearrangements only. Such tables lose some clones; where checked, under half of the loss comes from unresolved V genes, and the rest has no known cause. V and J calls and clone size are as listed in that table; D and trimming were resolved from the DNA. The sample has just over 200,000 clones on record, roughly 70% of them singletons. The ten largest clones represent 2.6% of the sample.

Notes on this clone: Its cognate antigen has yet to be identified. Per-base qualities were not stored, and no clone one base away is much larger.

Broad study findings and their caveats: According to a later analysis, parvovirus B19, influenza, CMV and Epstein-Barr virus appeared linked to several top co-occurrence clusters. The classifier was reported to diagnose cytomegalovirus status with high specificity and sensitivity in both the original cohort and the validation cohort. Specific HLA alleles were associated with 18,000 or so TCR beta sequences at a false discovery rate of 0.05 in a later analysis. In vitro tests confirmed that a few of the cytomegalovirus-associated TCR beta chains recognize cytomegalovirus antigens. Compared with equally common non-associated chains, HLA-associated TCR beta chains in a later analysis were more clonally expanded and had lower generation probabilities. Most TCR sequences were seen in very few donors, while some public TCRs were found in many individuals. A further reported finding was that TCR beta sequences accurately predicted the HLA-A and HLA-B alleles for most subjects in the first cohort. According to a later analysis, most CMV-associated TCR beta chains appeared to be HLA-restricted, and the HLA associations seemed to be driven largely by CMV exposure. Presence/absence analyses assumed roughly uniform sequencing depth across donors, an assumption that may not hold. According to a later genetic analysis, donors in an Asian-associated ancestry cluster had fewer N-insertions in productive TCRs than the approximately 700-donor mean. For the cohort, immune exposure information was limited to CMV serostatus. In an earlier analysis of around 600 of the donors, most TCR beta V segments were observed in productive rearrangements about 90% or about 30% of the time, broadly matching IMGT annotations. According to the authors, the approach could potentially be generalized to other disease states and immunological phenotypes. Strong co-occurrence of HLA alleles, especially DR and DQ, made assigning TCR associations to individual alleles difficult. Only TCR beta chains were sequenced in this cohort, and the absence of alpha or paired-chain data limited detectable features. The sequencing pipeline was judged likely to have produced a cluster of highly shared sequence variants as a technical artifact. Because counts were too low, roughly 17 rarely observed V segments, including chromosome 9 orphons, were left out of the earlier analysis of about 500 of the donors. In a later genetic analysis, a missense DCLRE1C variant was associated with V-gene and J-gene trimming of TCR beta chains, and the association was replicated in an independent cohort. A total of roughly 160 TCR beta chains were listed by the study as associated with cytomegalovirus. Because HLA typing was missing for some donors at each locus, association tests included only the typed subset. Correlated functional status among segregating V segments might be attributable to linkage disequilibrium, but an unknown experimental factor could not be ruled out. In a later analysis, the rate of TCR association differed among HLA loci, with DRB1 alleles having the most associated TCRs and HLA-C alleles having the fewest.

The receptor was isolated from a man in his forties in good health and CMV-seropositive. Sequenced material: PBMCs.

The CDR3 amino acid sequence is: CASSRDRGNQPQHF. The bases read TGTGCCAGCAGCCGAGACAGGGGTAATCAGCCCCAGCATTTT. The chain employs TRBV7-8 and TRBJ1-5, with 8 bases aligning to TRBD1. After removal of 5 bases from V and 4 bases from J, the junction retains 4 bases not matched to a gene. The germline V gene yields SGHVS for CDR1 and FQNEAQ for CDR2. Spanning cysteine to phenylalanine, the CDR3 consists of 14 amino acids. The kept DNA is CDR3 alone, 42 bases in frame from the first base.